A single sample gave rise to the 23 T cell receptor beta chains below, sequenced in a study of siplizumab effects on memory and regulatory T cells. Assay: immunoSEQ multiplex PCR; the TCRdb copy retains only in-frame clones and omits some. This repertoire shows around 9,500 clones, roughly 40% found once; its top ten account for around 8.6%. Antigens for these TCRs are unknown. Kept together in coculture, the mixed lymphocyte reaction cells spent 6 days at 37°C. What was sequenced was CFSE-low (dividing) CD4+ T cells sorted from an allogeneic mixed lymphocyte reaction. These receptor sequences come from a human donor in good health; the cells came from an allogeneic mixed lymphocyte reaction.

The chain recombines TRBV9 with TRBJ1-2, with D unclear. Per germline, CDR1 SGDLS and CDR2 YYNGEE. The V gene lost 0 bases and the J gene lost 2 bases, with 8 bases spanning the gap. The CDR3 has 14 amino acids. The CDR3 nucleotides read TGTGCCAGCAGCGTAGTGTCCGGGAACTATGGCTACACCTTC. Amino acid sequence: CASSVVSGNYGYTF.

This clone has just one count. The chain carries TRBV6-5 and TRBJ1-5, with a weak D call TRBD1 (6 bases). The CDR3 contains 13 residues. The germline V gene encodes CDR1 MNHEY and CDR2 SVGAGI. V lost 6 bases, J lost 7 bases, and 13 bases lay in between. CDR3 amino acids: CASSPTGNQPQHF. The DNA for the CDR3 is TGTGCCAGCAGCCCGACAGGTAACCAGCCCCAGCATTTT.

By sample share, this clone is medium-sized. The chain links TRBV5-1 to TRBJ1-2; D call uncertain. This CDR3 contains 12 residues. CDR1 SGHRS and CDR2 YFSETQ come from the germline V gene. Between the trimmed V and J ends, which lost 1 base and 8 bases, there was a span of 9 bases. CDR3 region: CASSLLGEGYTF. The CDR3 coding sequence is TGCGCCAGCAGCTTGCTGGGAGAGGGCTACACCTTC.

The V gene is TRBV6-1, the J gene TRBJ2-6, with D possibly TRBD2 on 5 matching bases. CDR3 length equals 14 residues. The V gene's germline CDR1 is MNHNS and CDR2 SASEGT. V lost 7 bases to trimming and J lost 1 base, with 8 bases between them. Written as DNA, the CDR3 is TGTGCCAGCAATACTAGGTCTGGGGCCAACGTCCTGACTTTC. This gives the protein CASNTRSGANVLTF.

Only a few counts were recorded for this clone. The V gene is TRBV6-6, the J gene TRBJ1-5; the D is unclear. The CDR3 covers 14 residues. Germline V gives CDR1 MNHNY, CDR2 SVGAGI (reference sequence). Trimming shortened V by 3 bases and J by 7 bases, and 13 bases separated the two germline ends. The CDR3 DNA follows: TGTGCCAGCAGTTATTCTCAGGCCGGGCAGCCCCAGCATTTT. Its translation is CASSYSQAGQPQHF.

This clone is deemed medium-sized. This chain uses TRBV29-1 with TRBJ2-6, with 7 bases aligning to TRBD2. The CDR3 is 14 amino acids. V gave up 4 bases and J gave up 4 bases; unmatched junction bases: 4. CDR1 is SQVTM, CDR2 ANQGSEA, per germline. The CDR3 DNA sequence: TGCAGCGTTGGGACTAGTGCCGGGGCCAACGTCCTGACTTTC. Encoded protein: CSVGTSAGANVLTF.

In this sample, this clone turned up a few times. The chain joins TRBV5-1 to TRBJ2-2, with D maybe TRBD2 (6 bases). Per germline, CDR1 SGHRS and CDR2 YFSETQ. This CDR3 is built from 16 residues. The V end lost 5 bases, the J end lost 5 bases, and 19 bases lay between the germline ends. The CDR3 DNA follows: TGCGCCAGCAGGTCAAGGCCGGGAGTTGAAACCGGGGAGCTGTTTTTT. Encoded protein: CASRSRPGVETGELFF.

The chain uses TRBV11-2 and TRBJ2-7; TRBD1 matches at 8 bases. Germline values: CDR1 SGHAT, CDR2 FQNNGV. The CDR3 runs to 16 residues. The V gene end was trimmed by 2 bases and the J gene end by 0 bases; junction bases not matched to a gene: 6. The CDR3 reads CASSLLAGGNSYEQYF. The DNA for the CDR3 is TGTGCCAGCAGCTTACTTGCAGGGGGCAACTCCTACGAGCAGTACTTC.

CDR3 DNA sequence: TGTGCCAGCAGCGAGACAGGGGTCGGGGAGCTGTTTTTT. Translation gives CASSETGVGELFF. The V call is TRBV7-2, the J call TRBJ2-2; 8 positions agree with TRBD1. This CDR3 comprises 13 residues. J lost 7 bases, V lost 5 bases, and 3 bases had no gene match. Looked up from germline, CDR1 is SGHTA and CDR2 is FQGNSA.

This clone was seen more than once but under ten times. The chain uses TRBV6-5 and TRBJ2-7, with D perhaps matching TRBD2 (5 bases). The CDR3 is 14 residues long. CDR1 is MNHEY and CDR2 is SVGAGI in the germline V gene. Trimming pared 0 bases from V and 2 bases from J, leaving 8 bases between. The CDR3 is CASSYSRAPYEQYF. The CDR3, as DNA: TGTGCCAGCAGTTACTCGAGGGCCCCCTACGAGCAGTACTTC.

This clone has a handful of counts. V and J are TRBV5-1 and TRBJ2-5; 7 bases line up with TRBD2. CDR1 is SGHRS, CDR2 YFSETQ, per germline. This CDR3 is built from 17 residues. With V trimmed by 2 bases and J by 4 bases, 14 bases remained unmatched. CDR3 residues: CASSLVKQGGFRETQYF. The CDR3 bases are TGCGCCAGCAGCTTAGTCAAGCAGGGAGGGTTTCGAGAGACCCAGTACTTC.

By proportion, this clone is medium-sized. The chain carries TRBV30 and TRBJ2-7, with TRBD1 matching over 9 bases. V dropped 2 bases and J dropped 6; count of bases not matched to a gene: 8. Germline values: CDR1 GTSNPN, CDR2 SVGIG (reference sequence). The CDR3 has 14 residues. CDR3 sequence (DNA): TGTGCCTGGAGTCGGGACAGGGTCATCGGCGAGCAGTACTTC. It codes for CAWSRDRVIGEQYF.

In the case of this clone: Other DNA sequences in the same sample also yield this CDR3. The CDR3: CASSESLAGVNEQYF. As DNA, the CDR3 is TGTGCCAGCAGTGAATCCCTAGCGGGAGTGAATGAGCAGTACTTC. V usage is TRBV6-1 and J usage is TRBJ2-7, with 10 bases that match TRBD2. CDR1 is MNHNS, CDR2 SASEGT, per germline. The CDR3 sequence is 15 residues long. The V segment lost 2 bases and the J segment 7 bases; nucleotides outside the gene matches: 8.

CDR3 sequence: CASSPGTAGNTIYF. CDR3 sequence (DNA): TGCGCCAGCAGCCCCGGGACAGCTGGAAACACCATATATTTT. The chain is built from TRBV4-3 and TRBJ1-3, with 7 bases fitting TRBD1. V trimming: 4 bases; J trimming: 2 bases; junction bases outside the gene matches: 2. The CDR3 consists of 14 residues. Germline lookup yields CDR1 LGHNA and CDR2 YSLEER.

J is TRBJ2-3 and V is TRBV6-1, with D possibly being TRBD2 (5 bases). CDR1 MNHNS and CDR2 SASEGT come from the germline V gene. This CDR3 is 15 amino acids long. Trimming cost V 6 bases and J 0 bases, with 13 bases left between them. CDR3 region: CASRRDLASTDTQYF. Here the CDR3 DNA reads TGTGCCAGCAGACGGGATCTAGCTAGCACAGATACGCAGTATTTT.

The chain joins TRBV7-3 to TRBJ2-7; 8 positions match TRBD2. This CDR3 spans 15 amino acids. V lost 4 bases, J lost 5 bases, and 10 bases stayed unmatched. Germline CDR1 is SGHTA and CDR2 is FQGTGA. The CDR3 region is CASSSIAGNLDEQYF. The CDR3, as DNA: TGTGCCAGCAGCTCCATAGCGGGGAACCTCGACGAGCAGTACTTC.

The chain has TRBV18 and TRBJ2-7; TRBD2 agrees at 7 bases. The CDR3 loop spans 12 amino acids. Germline lookup yields CDR1 KGHSH and CDR2 LQKENI. Trimming removed 1 base from V and 11 bases from J; junction bases left unmatched: 5. CDR3 in amino acids: CASSPLSGTKYF. The CDR3, as DNA: TGTGCCAGCTCACCACTCTCGGGGACTAAGTACTTC.

This clone is judged medium-sized. This rearrangement joins TRBV30 to TRBJ1-1; D gene uncertain. CDR3 length: 13 residues. CDR1 and CDR2 from the germline V gene are GTSNPN and SVGIG (reference sequence). Trimming took off 3 bases at V and 5 bases at J, with 13 bases between the two ends. The CDR3 spells CAWRGNLRTEAFF. The CDR3 region has the DNA TGTGCCTGGAGAGGGAATTTGCGGACTGAAGCTTTCTTT. Together with reference TRBV30 and TRBJ1-1, the CDR3 gives the full variable domain: SQTIHQWPATLVQPVGSPLSLECTVEGTSNPNLYWYRQAAGRGLQLLFYSVGIGQISSEVPQNLSASRPQDRQFILSSKKLLLSDSGFYLCAWRGNLRTEAFFGQGTRLTVV.

V is TRBV28 and J is TRBJ1-2; D is unresolved. V was clipped by 3 bases and J by 6 bases, with 8 bases between them. Per germline, CDR1 MDHEN and CDR2 SYDVKM. The CDR3 contains 12 residues. CDR3 amino acids: CASSLAAHGYTF. CDR3 sequence (DNA): TGTGCCAGCAGTTTGGCAGCGCATGGCTACACCTTC.

The CDR3 spells CASSWGQGSYEQYF. The CDR3 bases are TGTGCCAGCAGCTGGGGACAGGGCTCCTACGAGCAGTACTTC. This chain connects TRBV5-4 to TRBJ2-7, with 9 bases lining up with TRBD1. Germline lookup yields CDR1 SGHNT and CDR2 YYREEE (reference sequence). The CDR3 sequence is 14 residues long. V lost 3 bases to trimming and J lost 0 bases; unmatched junction nucleotides: 1.

This chain connects TRBV5-1 to TRBJ1-5; weak D call: TRBD1 (6 bases). Per germline, CDR1 SGHRS and CDR2 YFSETQ. CDR3 length: 15 amino acids. Trimming left V 5 bases short and J 0 bases short, with 12 bases between. In DNA form, the CDR3 reads TGCGCCAGCAGACCGGACAGCTATAGCAATCAGCCCCAGCATTTT. Translated: CASRPDSYSNQPQHF.

By share, this clone ranks as medium-sized (0.01 to 0.1%). The chain is built from TRBV7-2 and TRBJ2-1, with D maybe TRBD2 (6 bases). Trimming shortened V by 1 base and J by 4 bases, and 11 bases separated the two germline ends. Germline V gene sequence: CDR1 SGHTA, CDR2 FQGNSA. The CDR3 covers 15 residues. CDR3 bases: TGTGCCAGCAGCTTAGTGCTAGCGTTTTACAATGAGCAGTTCTTC. Protein sequence: CASSLVLAFYNEQFF.

This clone is a singleton in its sample. It is likely a read error: a sequence one base away is far more abundant. The identical CDR3 is also encoded by other nucleotide sequences in the sample. This chain connects TRBV7-9 to TRBJ1-2; 8 nucleotides agree with TRBD1. CDR3 size: 13 residues. The V and J ends lost 8 bases and 3 bases, in that order; junction bases with no gene match: 5. Germline V gives CDR1 SEHNR, CDR2 FQNEAQ (reference sequence). In nucleotides, the CDR3 is TGTGCCAGCGTAGACAGGGGTGACTATGGCTACACCTTC. Amino acid sequence: CASVDRGDYGYTF.